These 3 T cell receptor beta chains share one sample of origin, sequenced in a study of CD4 T cells in relation to SARS-CoV-2 and coronaviruses. Unexposed donor CD4+ T cells date from 2011-2018, before the COVID-19 pandemic. After less than 11 days of culture, CD4+ T cells were isolated. The table came from immunoSEQ multiplex PCR; TCRdb's copy has only in-frame clones and leaves some out. There are more than 25,000 clones in the sample; 75% occur only once, and 10% to 15% lies in the top ten. No antigen has been assigned to these receptors. Sequenced input: CD4+ T cells from PBMCs, cultured in vitro. These receptors originate from a human donor in good health.

The gene calls are TRBV5-4 and TRBJ2-7; 9 nucleotides align to TRBD2. Germline CDR1 and CDR2: SGHNT and YYREEE (reference sequence). V was clipped by 3 bases and J by 5 bases; unmatched bases: 9. There are 15 residues in the CDR3. The CDR3 DNA is TGTGCCAGCAGCTCGGGGACTAGCAGAAAGGACGAGCAGTACTTC. Residues: CASSSGTSRKDEQYF.

This chain joins TRBV30 and TRBJ1-4; D remains ambiguous. Between the trimmed V and J ends, which lost 0 bases and 8 bases, there was a span of 7 bases. The CDR3 runs to 12 residues. CDR1 is GTSNPN, CDR2 SVGIG, per germline (reference sequence). The CDR3 DNA reads TGTGCCTGGAGTGTAGACGGGGAAAAACTGTTTTTT. It is translated as CAWSVDGEKLFF. Filled out from reference TRBV30 and TRBJ1-4, the complete variable domain reads SQTIHQWPATLVQPVGSPLSLECTVEGTSNPNLYWYRQAAGRGLQLLFYSVGIGQISSEVPQNLSASRPQDRQFILSSKKLLLSDSGFYLCAWSVDGEKLFFGSGTQLSVL.

This chain joins TRBV7-8 and TRBJ2-7, with TRBD1 matching 10 bases. CDR3 length: 14 amino acids. Trimming took 2 bases from V and 4 from J; bases not matched to a gene: 2. The V gene's germline CDR1 is SGHVS and CDR2 FQNEAQ. The CDR3 DNA is TGTGCCAGCAGCTTATCGGGACAGGGGTACGAGCAGTACTTC. Its protein is CASSLSGQGYEQYF.